This is a list of T cell receptor beta chains from one sample in a study of cytomegalovirus exposure and HLA in healthy donors. This table comes from immunoSEQ multiplex PCR, and its TCRdb copy is limited to in-frame clones, with some not included. The sample consists of around 180,000 clones, 80% to 90% of them appearing once. Specimen: PBMCs. The receptors derive from a girl aged 2 to 10 in good health and CMV-seropositive. The CDR3 runs from the conserved cysteine through the conserved F or W. The D gene is left open where the match is weak. Rows may omit the clone size; those that give it use once, few, many or a size class.

TRBV19	NA	TRBD2	TRBJ2-1	CASSIAGGTNRNEQFF	TGTGCCAGTAGTATAGCGGGAGGTACCAACCGCAATGAGCAGTTCTTC
TRBV28	NA	TRBD1	TRBJ1-1	CASSPGTGGGTEAFF	TGTGCCAGCAGTCCCGGGACAGGGGGAGGCACTGAAGCTTTCTTT
TRBV6-6	NA	NA	TRBJ2-3	CASSPGGSTDTQYF	TGTGCCAGCAGTCCCGGCGGGAGCACAGATACGCAGTATTTT
TRBV5-1	NA	NA	TRBJ1-3	CASSLDDRRRNTIYF	TGCGCCAGCAGCTTGGATGACAGGAGAAGAAACACCATATATTTT
TRBV6-5	NA	NA	TRBJ2-7	CASSYSRNTYEQYF	TGTGCCAGCAGTTACTCGCGGAACACCTACGAGCAGTACTTC
TRBV28	NA	TRBD1	TRBJ2-1	CASSPGTVSYNEQFF	TGTGCCAGCAGTCCAGGGACAGTCTCCTACAATGAGCAGTTCTTC
TRBV6-9	NA	NA	TRBJ1-1	CASPFSPRPDTEAFF	TGTGCCAGCCCCTTTTCCCCTAGGCCCGACACTGAAGCTTTCTTT
TRBV4-2	NA	NA	TRBJ2-7	CASSQDPGQVTYEQYF	TGTGCCAGCAGCCAAGATCCGGGACAAGTCACCTACGAGCAGTACTTC
TRBV7-6	NA	TRBD1	TRBJ1-5	CASSSTGGWDQPQHF	TGTGCCAGCAGTTCGACAGGGGGCTGGGATCAGCCCCAGCATTTT
TRBV13	few	NA	TRBJ2-7	CASSLGSSYEQYF	TGTGCCAGCAGCCTGGGGAGCTCCTACGAGCAGTACTTC
TRBV6-6	NA	TRBD1	TRBJ1-1	CASSDRGENTEAFF	TGTGCCAGCAGTGACAGGGGAGAAAACACTGAAGCTTTCTTT
TRBV27	NA	NA	TRBJ1-5	CASSFLGSINQPQHF	TGTGCCAGCAGTTTTTTGGGGAGCATAAATCAGCCCCAGCATTTT
TRBV2	NA	NA	TRBJ1-4	CASIRGQNEKLFF	TGTGCCAGCATTAGGGGCCAGAATGAAAAACTGTTTTTT
TRBV4-1	NA	NA	TRBJ2-5	CASSQEVVGLLKTQYF	TGCGCCAGCAGCCAAGAGGTAGTGGGCCTTTTAAAGACCCAGTACTTC
TRBV15	NA	NA	TRBJ2-1	CATSQVSSYNEQFF	TGTGCCACCAGCCAGGTCAGCTCCTACAATGAGCAGTTCTTC
TRBV7-2	NA	NA	TRBJ2-1	CASSKNSGSGEQFF	TGTGCCAGCAGCAAAAATTCAGGGTCGGGTGAGCAGTTCTTC
TRBV28	few	TRBD2	TRBJ2-1	CASSFVGGWFF	TGTGCCAGCAGTTTCGTGGGGGGGTGGTTCTTC
TRBV30	once	TRBD1	TRBJ1-2	CAWSGPGQGRFDYGYTF	TGTGCCTGGAGCGGCCCGGGACAGGGGCGGTTCGACTATGGCTACACCTTC
TRBV5-1	once	TRBD1	TRBJ1-2	CASSFSRGSTGYTF	TGCGCCAGCAGCTTTTCCAGGGGGTCGACTGGCTACACCTTC
TRBV9	NA	TRBD2	TRBJ2-7	CASARLAGAVAVEQYF	TGTGCCAGCGCCAGACTAGCGGGAGCCGTCGCAGTCGAGCAGTACTTC
TRBV5-1	NA	TRBD2	TRBJ2-1	CASSPLAGGSYNEQFF	TGCGCCAGCAGCCCCCTAGCGGGAGGGTCCTACAATGAGCAGTTCTTC
TRBV6-1	NA	NA	TRBJ1-1	CASRLTSGAFF	TGTGCCAGCCGGTTGACTAGCGGAGCTTTCTTT
TRBV28	NA	NA	TRBJ1-2	CASTPAGSGLNYGYTF	TGTGCCAGCACCCCGGCGGGATCCGGGCTAAACTATGGCTACACCTTC
TRBV30	NA	TRBD2	TRBJ2-5	CAWTPTGIAGRWATRETQYF	TGTGCCTGGACCCCCACGGGAATAGCGGGGCGGTGGGCCACCAGGGAGACCCAGTACTTC
TRBV5-4	NA	TRBD1	TRBJ2-2	CASSEQTGKTGELFF	TGTGCCAGCAGCGAGCAGACAGGGAAGACCGGGGAGCTGTTTTTT
TRBV10-3	NA	TRBD2	TRBJ2-1	CAITGSSGGSYNEQFF	TGTGCCATCACTGGGAGTAGCGGGGGTTCCTACAATGAGCAGTTCTTC
TRBV7-9	NA	TRBD1	TRBJ1-1	CASSLGTGDTEAFF	TGTGCCAGCAGCTTAGGGACAGGAGACACTGAAGCTTTCTTT
TRBV4-1	few	TRBD1	TRBJ2-7	CASRGTGEYEQYF	TGCGCCAGCAGAGGGACAGGGGAATACGAGCAGTACTTC
TRBV5-6	once	NA	TRBJ2-7	CASSLMGEAVEQYF	TGTGCCAGCAGCTTGATGGGGGAGGCGGTCGAGCAGTACTTC
TRBV27	NA	TRBD1	TRBJ1-1	CASSTTGLTEAFF	TGTGCCAGCTCCACGACAGGGCTCACTGAAGCTTTCTTT
TRBV28	NA	TRBD1	TRBJ2-5	CASKTGRETQYF	TGTGCCAGCAAGACAGGGAGAGAGACCCAGTACTTC
TRBV2	few	NA	TRBJ1-2	CASSSGFDYGYTF	TGTGCCAGCAGCTCAGGGTTTGACTATGGCTACACCTTC
TRBV28	NA	NA	TRBJ1-5	CASSLGRFYQHF	TGTGCCAGCAGTTTAGGGAGGTTTTACCAGCATTTT
TRBV19	NA	TRBD1	TRBJ1-5	CASTPTGAQPQHF	TGTGCCAGTACCCCTACAGGGGCTCAGCCCCAGCATTTT
TRBV6-5	once	TRBD2	TRBJ2-7	CASRGLLAASYEQYF	TGTGCCAGCAGGGGATTACTAGCGGCTTCCTACGAGCAGTACTTC
TRBV2	many	NA	TRBJ1-5	CASSEGTGWGQPQHF	TGTGCCAGCAGTGAAGGTACAGGCTGGGGACAGCCCCAGCATTTT
TRBV5-6	few	NA	TRBJ1-1	CASSLAVNTEAFF	TGTGCCAGCAGCTTGGCCGTGAACACTGAAGCTTTCTTT
TRBV11-1	NA	TRBD1	TRBJ1-1	CASSYRGQANTEAFF	TGTGCCAGCAGTTACAGGGGACAGGCGAACACTGAAGCTTTCTTT
TRBV18	NA	NA	TRBJ2-7	CASSRNRDSYEQYF	TGTGCCAGCTCCCGGAACCGGGACTCCTACGAGCAGTACTTC
TRBV5-6	NA	TRBD1	TRBJ2-7	CASSPGQGLYEQYF	TGTGCCAGCAGCCCGGGACAGGGTCTCTACGAGCAGTACTTC
TRBV18	NA	NA	TRBJ1-1	CASSNGGPRTEAFF	TGTGCCAGCTCAAACGGGGGGCCTCGCACTGAAGCTTTCTTT
TRBV5-1	NA	NA	TRBJ1-2	CASSFGGSVGGYTF	TGCGCCAGCAGCTTTGGGGGGTCCGTTGGTGGCTACACCTTC
TRBV6-6	NA	NA	TRBJ2-3	CASLTRSLGTDTQYF	TGTGCCAGCCTCACCCGGAGTTTGGGCACAGATACGCAGTATTTT
TRBV29-1	NA	NA	TRBJ2-7	CSVRRGSGTEQYF	TGCAGCGTTCGAAGGGGGTCCGGCACCGAGCAGTACTTC
TRBV10-1	NA	NA	TRBJ2-3	CASSETGVRTDTQYF	TGCGCCAGCAGTGAAACGGGAGTCCGCACAGATACGCAGTATTTT
TRBV6-5	NA	TRBD1	TRBJ1-3	CASSSLKTGGGNTIYF	TGTGCCAGCAGTTCCCTAAAGACAGGGGGCGGAAACACCATATATTTT
TRBV30	NA	NA	TRBJ1-6	CAWSPGGGYNSPLHF	TGTGCCTGGAGTCCGGGCGGGGGATATAATTCACCCCTCCACTTT
TRBV10-3	NA	TRBD1	TRBJ1-1	CATGTGGWTEAFF	TGTGCCACCGGGACAGGGGGTTGGACTGAAGCTTTCTTT
TRBV30	once	TRBD1	TRBJ1-4	CASSSGTGTGDEKLFF	TGTGCCTCTTCCTCCGGGACAGGGACAGGAGATGAAAAACTGTTTTTT
TRBV5-6	NA	NA	TRBJ1-4	CASSFGFDRDIAGNEKLFF	TGTGCCAGCAGCTTTGGCTTTGATCGGGACATCGCGGGCAATGAAAAACTGTTTTTT
TRBV9	NA	NA	TRBJ1-1	CASSVGANTEAFF	TGTGCCAGCAGCGTAGGGGCCAACACTGAAGCTTTCTTT
TRBV11-2	NA	TRBD2	TRBJ2-7	CASSLPFTGGSSYEQYF	TGTGCCAGCAGCTTACCCTTTACCGGGGGGAGCTCCTACGAGCAGTACTTC